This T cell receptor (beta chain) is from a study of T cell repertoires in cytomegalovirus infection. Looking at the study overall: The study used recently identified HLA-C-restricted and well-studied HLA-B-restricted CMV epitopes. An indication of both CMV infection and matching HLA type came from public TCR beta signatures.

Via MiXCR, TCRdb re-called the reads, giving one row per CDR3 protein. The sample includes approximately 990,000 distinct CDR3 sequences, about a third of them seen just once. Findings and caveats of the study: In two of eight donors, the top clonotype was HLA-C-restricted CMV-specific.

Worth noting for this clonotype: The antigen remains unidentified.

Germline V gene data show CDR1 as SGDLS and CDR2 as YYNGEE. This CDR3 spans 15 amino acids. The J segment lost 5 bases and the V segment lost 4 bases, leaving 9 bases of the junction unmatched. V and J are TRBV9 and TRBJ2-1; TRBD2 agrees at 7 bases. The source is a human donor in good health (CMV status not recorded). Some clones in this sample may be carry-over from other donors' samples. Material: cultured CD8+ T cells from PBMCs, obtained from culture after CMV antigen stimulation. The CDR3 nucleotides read TGTGCCAGCAGCCCAGGTGGGAGGGCCAACAATGAGCAGTTCTTC. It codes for CASSPGGRANNEQFF.